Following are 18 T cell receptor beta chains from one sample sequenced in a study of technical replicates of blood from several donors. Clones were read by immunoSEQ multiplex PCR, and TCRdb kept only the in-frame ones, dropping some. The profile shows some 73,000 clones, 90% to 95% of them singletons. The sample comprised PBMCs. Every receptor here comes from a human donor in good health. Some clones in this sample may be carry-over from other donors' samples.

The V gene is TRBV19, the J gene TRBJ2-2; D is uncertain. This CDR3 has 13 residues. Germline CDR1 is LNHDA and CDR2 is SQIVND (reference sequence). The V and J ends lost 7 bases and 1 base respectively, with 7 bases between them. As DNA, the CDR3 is TGTGCCAGTAACAGACAGAACACCGGGGAGCTGTTTTTT. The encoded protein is CASNRQNTGELFF. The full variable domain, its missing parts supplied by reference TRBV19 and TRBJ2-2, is DGGITQSPKYLFRKEGQNVTLSCEQNLNHDAMYWYRQDPGQGLRLIYYSQIVNDFQKGDIAEGYSVSREKKESFPLTVTSAQKNPTAFYLCASNRQNTGELFFGEGSRLTVL.

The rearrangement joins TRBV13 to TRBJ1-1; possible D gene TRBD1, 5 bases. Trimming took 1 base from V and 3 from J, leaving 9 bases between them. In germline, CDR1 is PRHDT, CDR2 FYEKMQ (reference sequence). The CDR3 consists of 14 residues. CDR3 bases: TGTGCCAGCAGCTTAGAAGGGGAGGACACTGAAGCTTTCTTT. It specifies CASSLEGEDTEAFF.

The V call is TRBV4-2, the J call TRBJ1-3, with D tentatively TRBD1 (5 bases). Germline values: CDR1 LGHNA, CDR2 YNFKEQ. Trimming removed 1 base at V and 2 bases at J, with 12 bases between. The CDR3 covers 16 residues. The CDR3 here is CASSQVTGTAGNTIYF. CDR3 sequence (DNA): TGTGCCAGCAGCCAAGTCACAGGTACCGCTGGAAACACCATATATTTT.

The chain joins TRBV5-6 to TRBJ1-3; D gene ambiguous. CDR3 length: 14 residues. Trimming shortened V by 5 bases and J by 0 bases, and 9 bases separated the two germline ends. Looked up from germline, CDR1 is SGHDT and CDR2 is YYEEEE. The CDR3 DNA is TGTGCCAGCAGTCTAGGAAACTCTGGAAACACCATATATTTT. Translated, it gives CASSLGNSGNTIYF.

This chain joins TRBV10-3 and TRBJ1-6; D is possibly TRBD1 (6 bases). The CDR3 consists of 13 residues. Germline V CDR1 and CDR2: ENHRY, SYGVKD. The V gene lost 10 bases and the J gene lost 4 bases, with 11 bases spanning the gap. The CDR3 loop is CATLQGYNSPLHF. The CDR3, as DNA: TGTGCCACCCTACAGGGATATAATTCACCCCTCCACTTT.

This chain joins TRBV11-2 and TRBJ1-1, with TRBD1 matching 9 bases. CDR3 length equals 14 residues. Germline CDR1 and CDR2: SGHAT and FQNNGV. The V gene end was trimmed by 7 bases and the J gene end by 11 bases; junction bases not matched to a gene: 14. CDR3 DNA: TGTGCCAGCAAACTTGCGGACAGGGGCAGTACGGCTTTCTTT. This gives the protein CASKLADRGSTAFF.

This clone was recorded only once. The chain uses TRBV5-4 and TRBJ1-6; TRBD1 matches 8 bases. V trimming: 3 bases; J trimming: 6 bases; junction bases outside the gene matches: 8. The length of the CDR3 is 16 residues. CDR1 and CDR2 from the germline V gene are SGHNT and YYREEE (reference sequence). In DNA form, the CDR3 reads TGTGCCAGCAGCTCAGGACAGGGCTTGGGTAATTCACCCCTCCACTTT. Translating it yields CASSSGQGLGNSPLHF. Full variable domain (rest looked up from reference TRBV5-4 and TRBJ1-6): ETGVTQSPTHLIKTRGQQVTLRCSSQSGHNTVSWYQQALGQGPQFIFQYYREEENGRGNFPPRFSGLQFPNYSSELNVNALELDDSALYLCASSSGQGLGNSPLHFGNGTRLTVT.

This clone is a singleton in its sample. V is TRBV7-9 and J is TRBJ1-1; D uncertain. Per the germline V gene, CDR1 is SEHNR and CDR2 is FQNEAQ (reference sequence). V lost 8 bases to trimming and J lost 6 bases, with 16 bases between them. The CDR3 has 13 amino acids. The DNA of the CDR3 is TGTGCCAGCTCCCTGCGGGTGGTCCCTGAAGCTTTCTTT. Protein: CASSLRVVPEAFF.

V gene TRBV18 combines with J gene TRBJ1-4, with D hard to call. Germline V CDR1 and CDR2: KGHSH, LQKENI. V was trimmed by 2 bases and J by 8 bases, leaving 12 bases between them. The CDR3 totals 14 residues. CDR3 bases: TGTGCCAGCTCACCAGGGAGGGTGGAAGAAAAACTGTTTTTT. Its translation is CASSPGRVEEKLFF.

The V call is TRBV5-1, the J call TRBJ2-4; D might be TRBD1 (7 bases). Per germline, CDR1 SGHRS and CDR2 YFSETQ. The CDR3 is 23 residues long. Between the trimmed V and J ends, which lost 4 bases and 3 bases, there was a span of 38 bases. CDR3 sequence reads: CASSPENIRQGALGWGDKNIQYF. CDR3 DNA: TGCGCCAGCAGCCCCGAAAATATACGACAGGGAGCCTTAGGCTGGGGGGACAAAAACATTCAGTACTTC.

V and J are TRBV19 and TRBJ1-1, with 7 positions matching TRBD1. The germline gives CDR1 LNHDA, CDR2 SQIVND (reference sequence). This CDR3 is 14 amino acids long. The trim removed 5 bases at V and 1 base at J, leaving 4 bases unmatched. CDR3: CASSLGQWNTEAFF. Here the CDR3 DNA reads TGTGCCAGTAGTTTGGGACAGTGGAACACTGAAGCTTTCTTT.

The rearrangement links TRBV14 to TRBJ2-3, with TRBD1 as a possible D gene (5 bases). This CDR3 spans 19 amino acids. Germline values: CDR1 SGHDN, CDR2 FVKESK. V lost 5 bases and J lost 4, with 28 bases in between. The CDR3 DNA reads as TGTGCCAGCAGCTTGTTTAGGCTGGACACCGCAGTTTGGGCAGATACGCAGTATTTT. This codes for CASSLFRLDTAVWADTQYF.

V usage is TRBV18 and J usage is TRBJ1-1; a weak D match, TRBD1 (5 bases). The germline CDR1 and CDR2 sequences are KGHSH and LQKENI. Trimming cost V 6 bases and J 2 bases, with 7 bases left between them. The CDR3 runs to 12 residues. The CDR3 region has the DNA TGTGCCAGCTCCGACAGAAACACTGAAGCTTTCTTT. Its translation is CASSDRNTEAFF. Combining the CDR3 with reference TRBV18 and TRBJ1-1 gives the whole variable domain NAGVMQNPRHLVRRRGQEARLRCSPMKGHSHVYWYRQLPEEGLKFMVYLQKENIIDESGMPKERFSAEFPKEGPSILRIQQVVRGDSAAYFCASSDRNTEAFFGQGTRLTVV.

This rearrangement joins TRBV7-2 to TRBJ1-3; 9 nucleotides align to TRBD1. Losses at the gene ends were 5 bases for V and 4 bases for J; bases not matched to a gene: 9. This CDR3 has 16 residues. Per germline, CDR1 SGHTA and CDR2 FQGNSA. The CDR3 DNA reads TGTGCCAGCAGCCGTGGACAGGGGTATGGAGGAAACACCATATATTTT. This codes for CASSRGQGYGGNTIYF.

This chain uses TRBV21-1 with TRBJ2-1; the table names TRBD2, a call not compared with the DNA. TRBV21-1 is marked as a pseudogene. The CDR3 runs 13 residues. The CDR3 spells CASRGSVHNEQFF. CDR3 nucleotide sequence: TGTGCCAGCAGAGGTAGCGTCCACAATGAGCAGTTCTTC.

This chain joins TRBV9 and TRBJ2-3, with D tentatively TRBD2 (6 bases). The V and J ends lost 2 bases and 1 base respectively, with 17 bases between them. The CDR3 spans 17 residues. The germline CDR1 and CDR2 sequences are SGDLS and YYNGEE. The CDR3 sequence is CASSVHTGTGGTDTQYF. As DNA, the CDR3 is TGTGCCAGCAGCGTCCACACCGGGACTGGAGGCACAGATACGCAGTATTTT.

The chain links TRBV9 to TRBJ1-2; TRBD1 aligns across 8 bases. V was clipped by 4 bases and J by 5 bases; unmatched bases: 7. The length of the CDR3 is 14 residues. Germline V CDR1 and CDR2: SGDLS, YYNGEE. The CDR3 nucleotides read TGTGCCAGCAGCTCGGACAGGGCTCGGTATGGCTACACCTTC. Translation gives CASSSDRARYGYTF.

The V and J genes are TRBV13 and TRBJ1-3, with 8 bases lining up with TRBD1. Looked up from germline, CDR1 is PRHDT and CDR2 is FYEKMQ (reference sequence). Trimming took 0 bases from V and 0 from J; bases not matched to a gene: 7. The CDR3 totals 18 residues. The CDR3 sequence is CASSLGRGTGVSGNTIYF. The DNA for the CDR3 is TGTGCCAGCAGCTTAGGCCGGGGGACAGGAGTCTCTGGAAACACCATATATTTT.